The present TCR beta chain was sequenced within a study of shared clonotypes between healthy human individuals. The study's findings and limits: The diversity represented, both genetic and in exposure history, was limited by few donors.

All the donors were Caucasian adults who lived in Nashville, Tennessee. On this clone itself: Its antigen remains unidentified. Other DNA sequences in the same sample also yield this CDR3.

The assay was run at deep level. What was sequenced on ten immunoSEQ deep assay plates was unsorted PBMC DNA. TCRdb's copy holds only in-frame clones and misses some; the assay was immunoSEQ multiplex PCR. The table records a few hundred thousand clones, about 80% of them present only once. Source material: PBMCs. The source of this sequence is a woman aged 40 to 49 in good health. Some clones in this sample may be carry-over from other donors' samples.

In nucleotides, the CDR3 is TGCGCCAGCAGCTTGGCCCCGGGAGGGGGCCAAGAGACCCAGTACTTC. This sequence encodes CASSLAPGGGQETQYF. The genes are TRBV5-1 and TRBJ2-5; 8 bases align to TRBD2. The germline V gene has CDR1 SGHRS and CDR2 YFSETQ. This CDR3 has 16 amino acids. V lost 0 bases and J lost 1; bases outside the gene matches: 5.